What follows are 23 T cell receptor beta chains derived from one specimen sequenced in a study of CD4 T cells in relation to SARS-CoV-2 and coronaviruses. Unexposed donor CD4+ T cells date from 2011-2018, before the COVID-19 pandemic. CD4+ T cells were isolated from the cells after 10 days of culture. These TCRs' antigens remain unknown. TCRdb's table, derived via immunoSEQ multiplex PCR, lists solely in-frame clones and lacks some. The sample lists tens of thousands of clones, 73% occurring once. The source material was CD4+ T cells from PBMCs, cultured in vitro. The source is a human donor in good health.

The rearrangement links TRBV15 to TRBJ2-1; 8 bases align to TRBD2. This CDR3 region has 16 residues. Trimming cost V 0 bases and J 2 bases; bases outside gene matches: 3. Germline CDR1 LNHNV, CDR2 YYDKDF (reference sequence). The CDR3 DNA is TGTGCCACCAGCAGAGATGGTAGCGGGACCTACAATGAGCAGTTCTTC. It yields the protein CATSRDGSGTYNEQFF.

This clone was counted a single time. The CDR3 DNA reads TGTGCCAGCAGCTCCGGACCTAGCGGGGCCCAGATCCATGAGCAGTTCTTC. Protein product: CASSSGPSGAQIHEQFF. The rearrangement uses TRBV5-4 and TRBJ2-1, with 9 bases that match TRBD2. This CDR3 region has 17 residues. The junction had 15 bases not matched to a gene; V was cut back by 3 bases and J by 8 bases. Germline CDR1 SGHNT, CDR2 YYREEE (reference sequence).

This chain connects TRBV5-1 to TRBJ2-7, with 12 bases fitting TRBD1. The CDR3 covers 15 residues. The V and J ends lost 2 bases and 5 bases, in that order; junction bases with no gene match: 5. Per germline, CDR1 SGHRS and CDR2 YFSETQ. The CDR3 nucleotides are TGCGCCAGCAGCTTTTTGGGACAGGGGGCTGACGAGCAGTACTTC. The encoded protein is CASSFLGQGADEQYF.

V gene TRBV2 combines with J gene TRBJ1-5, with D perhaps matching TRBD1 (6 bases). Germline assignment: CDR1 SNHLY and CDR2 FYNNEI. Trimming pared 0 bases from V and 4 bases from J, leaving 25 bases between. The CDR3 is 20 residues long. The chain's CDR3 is CASSEARANFQGSRNQPQHF. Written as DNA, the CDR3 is TGTGCCAGCAGTGAAGCGCGCGCTAACTTTCAGGGGAGTAGGAATCAGCCCCAGCATTTT. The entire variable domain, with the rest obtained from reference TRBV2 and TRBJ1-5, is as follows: EPEVTQTPSHQVTQMGQEVILRCVPISNHLYFYWYRQILGQKVEFLVSFYNNEISEKSEIFDDQFSVERPDGSNFTLKIRSTKLEDSAMYFCASSEARANFQGSRNQPQHFGDGTRLSIL.

The DNA for the CDR3 is TGTGCCAGCAGCCAAGTGGGCGGCCACAATGAGCAGTTCTTC. Translated, it gives CASSQVGGHNEQFF. The rearrangement links TRBV4-2 to TRBJ2-1, with D unresolved. Per the germline V gene, CDR1 is LGHNA and CDR2 is YNFKEQ. This CDR3 has 14 amino acids. Trimming pared 1 base from V and 5 bases from J, leaving 9 bases between.

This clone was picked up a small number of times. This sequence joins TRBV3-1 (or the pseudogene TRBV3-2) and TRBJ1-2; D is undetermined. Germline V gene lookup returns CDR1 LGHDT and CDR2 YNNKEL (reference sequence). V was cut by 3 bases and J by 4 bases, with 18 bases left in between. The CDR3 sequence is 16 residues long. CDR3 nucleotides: TGTGCCAGCAGCCATGAAGGGCTCGGATTCGGCTATGGCTACACCTTC. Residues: CASSHEGLGFGYGYTF.

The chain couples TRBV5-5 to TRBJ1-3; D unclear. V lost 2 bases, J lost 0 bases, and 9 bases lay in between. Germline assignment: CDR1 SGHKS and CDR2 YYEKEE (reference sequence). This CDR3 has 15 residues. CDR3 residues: CASSLFGFSGNTIYF. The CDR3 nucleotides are TGTGCCAGCAGCTTATTTGGGTTCTCTGGAAACACCATATATTTT.

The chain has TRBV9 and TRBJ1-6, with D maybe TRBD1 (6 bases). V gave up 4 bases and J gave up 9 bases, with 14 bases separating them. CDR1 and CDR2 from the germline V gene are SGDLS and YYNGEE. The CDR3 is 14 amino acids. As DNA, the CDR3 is TGTGCCAGCAGCACTACAGGGAATTTTTCACCCCTCCACTTT. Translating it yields CASSTTGNFSPLHF.

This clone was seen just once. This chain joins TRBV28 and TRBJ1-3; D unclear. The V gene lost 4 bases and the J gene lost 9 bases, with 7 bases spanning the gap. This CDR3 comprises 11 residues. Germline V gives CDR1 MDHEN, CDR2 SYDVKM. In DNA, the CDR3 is TGTGCCAGCAGTTCCCAAACCACCATATATTTT. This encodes CASSSQTTIYF.

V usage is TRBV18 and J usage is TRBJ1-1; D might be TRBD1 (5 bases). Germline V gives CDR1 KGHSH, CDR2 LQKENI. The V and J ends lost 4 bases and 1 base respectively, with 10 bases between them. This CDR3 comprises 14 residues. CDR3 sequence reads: CASSLGTANTEAFF. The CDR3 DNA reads TGTGCCAGCTCACTGGGGACGGCGAACACTGAAGCTTTCTTT.

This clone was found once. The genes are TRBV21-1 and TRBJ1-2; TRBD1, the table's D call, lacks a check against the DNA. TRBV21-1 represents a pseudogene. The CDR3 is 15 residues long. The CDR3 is CASSAKEGATYGYTF. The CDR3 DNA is TGTGCCAGCAGCGCTAAGGAAGGGGCCACCTATGGCTACACCTTC.

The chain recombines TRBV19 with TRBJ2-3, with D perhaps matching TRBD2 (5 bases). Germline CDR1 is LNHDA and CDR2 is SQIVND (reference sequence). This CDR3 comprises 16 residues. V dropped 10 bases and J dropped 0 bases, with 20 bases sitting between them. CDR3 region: CATKRFFWSSTDTQYF. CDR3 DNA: TGTGCCACTAAGCGGTTCTTCTGGTCCAGCACAGATACGCAGTATTTT. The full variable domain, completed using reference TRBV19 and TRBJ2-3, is DGGITQSPKYLFRKEGQNVTLSCEQNLNHDAMYWYRQDPGQGLRLIYYSQIVNDFQKGDIAEGYSVSREKKESFPLTVTSAQKNPTAFYLCATKRFFWSSTDTQYFGPGTRLTVL.

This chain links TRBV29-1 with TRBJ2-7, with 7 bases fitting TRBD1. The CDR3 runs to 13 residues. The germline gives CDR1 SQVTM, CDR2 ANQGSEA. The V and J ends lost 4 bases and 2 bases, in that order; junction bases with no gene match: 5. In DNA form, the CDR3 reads TGCAGCGTTGGGGGGACAGTAACCTACGAGCAGTACTTC. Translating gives CSVGGTVTYEQYF.

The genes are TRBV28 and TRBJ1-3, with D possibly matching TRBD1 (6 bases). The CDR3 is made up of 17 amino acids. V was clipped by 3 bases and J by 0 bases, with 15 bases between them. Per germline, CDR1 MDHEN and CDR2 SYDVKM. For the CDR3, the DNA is TGTGCCAGCAGTTTTGACAGGTCCTCCCGCTCTGGAAACACCATATATTTT. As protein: CASSFDRSSRSGNTIYF.

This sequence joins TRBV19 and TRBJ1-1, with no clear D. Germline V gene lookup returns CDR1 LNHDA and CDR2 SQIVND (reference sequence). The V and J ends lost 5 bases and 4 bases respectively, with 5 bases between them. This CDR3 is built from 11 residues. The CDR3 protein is CASSPGTEAFF. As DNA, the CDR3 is TGTGCCAGTAGTCCGGGCACTGAAGCTTTCTTT.

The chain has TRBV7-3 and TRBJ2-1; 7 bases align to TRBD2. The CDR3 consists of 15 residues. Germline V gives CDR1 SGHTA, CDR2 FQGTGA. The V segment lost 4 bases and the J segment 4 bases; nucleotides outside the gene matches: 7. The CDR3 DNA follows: TGTGCCAGCAGCTCTCAAGCGGGGTTATACAATGAGCAGTTCTTC. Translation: CASSSQAGLYNEQFF.

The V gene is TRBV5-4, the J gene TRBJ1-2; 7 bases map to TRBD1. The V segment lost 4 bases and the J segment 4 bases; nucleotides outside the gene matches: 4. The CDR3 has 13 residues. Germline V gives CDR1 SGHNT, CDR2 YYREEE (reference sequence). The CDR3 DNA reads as TGTGCCAGCAGCCAGGACAGGAGCTATGGCTACACCTTC. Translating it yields CASSQDRSYGYTF.

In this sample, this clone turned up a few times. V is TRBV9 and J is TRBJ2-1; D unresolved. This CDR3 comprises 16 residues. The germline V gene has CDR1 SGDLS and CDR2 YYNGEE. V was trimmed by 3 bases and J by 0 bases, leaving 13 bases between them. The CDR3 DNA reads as TGTGCCAGCAGCGCTCCCGGGCCGAGCTCCTACAATGAGCAGTTCTTC. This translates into CASSAPGPSSYNEQFF.

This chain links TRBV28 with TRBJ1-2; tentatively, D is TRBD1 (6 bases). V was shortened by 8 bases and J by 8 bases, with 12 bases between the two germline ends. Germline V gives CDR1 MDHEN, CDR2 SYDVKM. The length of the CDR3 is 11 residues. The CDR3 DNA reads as TGTGCCAGCTTGGACAGTCTCGGCTACACCTTC. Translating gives CASLDSLGYTF.

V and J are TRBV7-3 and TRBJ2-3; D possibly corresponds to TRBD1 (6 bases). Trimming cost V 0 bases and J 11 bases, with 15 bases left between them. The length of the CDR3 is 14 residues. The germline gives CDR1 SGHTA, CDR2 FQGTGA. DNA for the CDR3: TGTGCCAGCAGCTTAACGGGGGCGGACACCAGGCAGTATTTT. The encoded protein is CASSLTGADTRQYF.

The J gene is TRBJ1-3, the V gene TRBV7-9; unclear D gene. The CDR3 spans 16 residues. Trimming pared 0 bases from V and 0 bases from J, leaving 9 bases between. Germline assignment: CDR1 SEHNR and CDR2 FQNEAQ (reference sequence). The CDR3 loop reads CASSLATWTSGNTIYF. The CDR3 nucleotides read TGTGCCAGCAGCTTAGCGACGTGGACCTCTGGAAACACCATATATTTT.

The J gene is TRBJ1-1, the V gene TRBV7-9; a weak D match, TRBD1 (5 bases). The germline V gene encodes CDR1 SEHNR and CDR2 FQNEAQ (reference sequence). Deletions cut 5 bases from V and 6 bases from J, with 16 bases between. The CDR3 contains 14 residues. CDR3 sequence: CASSNLGWGSEAFF. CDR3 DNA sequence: TGTGCCAGCAGCAATCTCGGGTGGGGGTCTGAAGCTTTCTTT.

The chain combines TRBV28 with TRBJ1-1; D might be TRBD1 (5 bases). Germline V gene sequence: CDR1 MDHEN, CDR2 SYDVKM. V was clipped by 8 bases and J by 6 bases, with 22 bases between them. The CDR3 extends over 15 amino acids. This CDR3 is CASPGRQRQLSEAFF. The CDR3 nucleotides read TGTGCCAGCCCCGGACGACAGAGGCAGTTGTCTGAAGCTTTCTTT.